This TCR beta chain is drawn from a study of patients and donors after allogeneic stem cell transplantation. TCRdb redid the calling of the RT-PCR reads with MiXCR, one entry per CDR3 protein. This sample carries about 410,000 distinct CDR3 sequences, more than 15% of them seen once, and the ten largest clones take around 7.9%. This CDR3 contains 14 residues. Germline V gene sequence: CDR1 DFQATT, CDR2 SNEGSKA (reference sequence). V lost 3 bases, J lost 9 bases, and 15 bases lay in between. This clonotype has only a few counts. This sequence was found in a human donor who was either an allogeneic HSCT recipient or a stem cell or donor lymphocyte infusion donor (not recorded which). It is not recorded whose cells these are; they may come from a transplant donor. Sequenced: blood, either unsorted or a sorted T cell fraction (not recorded which). This chain uses TRBV20-1 with TRBJ1-6; D is ambiguous. The CDR3 nucleotides are TGCAGTGCTAGTGCGGTGGACGAGGGTTCACCCCTCCACTTT. As protein: CSASAVDEGSPLHF.